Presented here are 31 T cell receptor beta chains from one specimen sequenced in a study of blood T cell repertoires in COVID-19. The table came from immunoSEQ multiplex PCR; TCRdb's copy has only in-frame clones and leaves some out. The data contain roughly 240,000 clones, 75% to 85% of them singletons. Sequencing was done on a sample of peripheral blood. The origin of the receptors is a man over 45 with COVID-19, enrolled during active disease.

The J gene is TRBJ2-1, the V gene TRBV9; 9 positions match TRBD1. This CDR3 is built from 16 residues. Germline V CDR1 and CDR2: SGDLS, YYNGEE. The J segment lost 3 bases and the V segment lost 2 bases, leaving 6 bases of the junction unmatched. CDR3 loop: CASSVTTGGFYNEQFF. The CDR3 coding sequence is TGTGCCAGCAGCGTTACGACAGGGGGTTTCTACAATGAGCAGTTCTTC.

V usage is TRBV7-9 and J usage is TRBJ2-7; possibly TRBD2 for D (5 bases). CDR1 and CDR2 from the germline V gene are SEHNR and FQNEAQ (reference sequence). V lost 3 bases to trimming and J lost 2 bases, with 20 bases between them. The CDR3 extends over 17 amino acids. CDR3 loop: CASSFFGGSVNPYEQYF. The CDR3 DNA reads TGTGCCAGCAGCTTTTTTGGTGGGAGTGTTAATCCCTACGAGCAGTACTTC. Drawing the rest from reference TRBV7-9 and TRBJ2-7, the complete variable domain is DTGVSQNPRHKITKRGQNVTFRCDPISEHNRLYWYRQTLGQGPEFLTYFQNEAQLEKSRLLSDRFSAERPKGSFSTLEIQRTEQGDSAMYLCASSFFGGSVNPYEQYFGPGTRLTVT.

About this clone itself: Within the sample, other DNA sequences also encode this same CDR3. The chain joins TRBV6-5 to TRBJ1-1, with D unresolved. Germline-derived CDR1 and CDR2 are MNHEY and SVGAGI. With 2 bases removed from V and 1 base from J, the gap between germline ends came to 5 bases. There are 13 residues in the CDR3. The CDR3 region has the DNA TGTGCCAGCAGTTACGGCCAGAACACTGAAGCTTTCTTT. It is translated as CASSYGQNTEAFF.

Here the CDR3 reads CASSLDVGGPSQPQHF. The CDR3 nucleotides are TGTGCCAGCAGTTTGGATGTGGGGGGGCCGAGTCAGCCCCAGCATTTT. The chain carries TRBV6-2 or TRBV6-3 and TRBJ1-5; a possible D gene is TRBD1 (6 bases). The CDR3 length is 16 residues. The germline gives CDR1 MNHEY, CDR2 SVGEGT. V was pared by 4 bases and J by 6 bases, with 19 bases between.

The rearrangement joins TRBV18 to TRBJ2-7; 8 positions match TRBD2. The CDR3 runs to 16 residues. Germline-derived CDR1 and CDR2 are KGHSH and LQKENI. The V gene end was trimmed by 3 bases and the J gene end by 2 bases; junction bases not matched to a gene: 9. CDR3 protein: CASSPALSGVTYEQYF. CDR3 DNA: TGTGCCAGCTCACCGGCCCTTAGCGGGGTGACCTACGAGCAGTACTTC.

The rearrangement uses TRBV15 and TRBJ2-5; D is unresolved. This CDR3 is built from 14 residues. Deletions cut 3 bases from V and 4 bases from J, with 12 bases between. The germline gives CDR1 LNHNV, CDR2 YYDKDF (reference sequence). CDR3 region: CATSRALSGETQYF. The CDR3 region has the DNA TGTGCCACCAGCAGGGCATTATCGGGAGAGACCCAGTACTTC.

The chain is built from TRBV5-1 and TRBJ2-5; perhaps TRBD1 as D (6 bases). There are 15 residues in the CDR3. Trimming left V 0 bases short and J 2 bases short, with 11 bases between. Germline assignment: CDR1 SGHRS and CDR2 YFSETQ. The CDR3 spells CASSLGAGTQETQYF. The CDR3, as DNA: TGCGCCAGCAGCTTGGGTGCCGGGACACAAGAGACCCAGTACTTC.

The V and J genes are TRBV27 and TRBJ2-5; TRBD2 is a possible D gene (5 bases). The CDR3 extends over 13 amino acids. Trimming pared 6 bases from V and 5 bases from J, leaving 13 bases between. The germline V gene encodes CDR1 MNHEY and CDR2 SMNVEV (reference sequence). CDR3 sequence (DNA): TGTGCCAGCAGCGGCCTAGCACAGGAGACCCAGTACTTC. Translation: CASSGLAQETQYF.

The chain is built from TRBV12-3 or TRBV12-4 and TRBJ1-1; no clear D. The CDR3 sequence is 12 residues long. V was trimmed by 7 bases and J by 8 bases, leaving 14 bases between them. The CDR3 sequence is CASTKVGSEAFF. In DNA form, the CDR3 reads TGTGCCAGCACAAAAGTAGGGAGCGAAGCTTTCTTT.

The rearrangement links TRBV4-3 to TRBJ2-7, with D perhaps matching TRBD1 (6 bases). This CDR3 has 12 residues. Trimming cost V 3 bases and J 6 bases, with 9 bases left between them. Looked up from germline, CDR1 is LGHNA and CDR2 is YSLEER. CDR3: CASSHQGGEQYF. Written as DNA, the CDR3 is TGCGCCAGCAGCCACCAAGGGGGCGAGCAGTACTTC.

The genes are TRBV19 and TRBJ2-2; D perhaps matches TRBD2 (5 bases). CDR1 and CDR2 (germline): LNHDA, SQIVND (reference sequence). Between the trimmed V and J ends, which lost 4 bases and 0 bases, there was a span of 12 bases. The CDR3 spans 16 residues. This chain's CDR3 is CASSTEGYPNTGELFF. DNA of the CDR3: TGTGCCAGTAGTACTGAGGGATATCCGAACACCGGGGAGCTGTTTTTT. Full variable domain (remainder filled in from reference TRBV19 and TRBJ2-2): DGGITQSPKYLFRKEGQNVTLSCEQNLNHDAMYWYRQDPGQGLRLIYYSQIVNDFQKGDIAEGYSVSREKKESFPLTVTSAQKNPTAFYLCASSTEGYPNTGELFFGEGSRLTVL.

The CDR3 reads CASSSPRGRLNTEAFF. DNA of the CDR3: TGTGCCAGCAGTTCCCCTCGGGGGAGACTCAACACTGAAGCTTTCTTT. This rearrangement joins TRBV6-5 to TRBJ1-1; TRBD1 might be the D (5 bases). V dropped 4 bases and J dropped 2 bases, with 17 bases sitting between them. The germline V gene encodes CDR1 MNHEY and CDR2 SVGAGI. The CDR3 contains 16 residues.

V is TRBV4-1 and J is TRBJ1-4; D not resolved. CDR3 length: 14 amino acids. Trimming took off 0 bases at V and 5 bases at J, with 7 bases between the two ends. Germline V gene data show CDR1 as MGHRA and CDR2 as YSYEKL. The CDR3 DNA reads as TGCGCCAGCAGCCAAGACTTGACAAATGAAAAACTGTTTTTT. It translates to CASSQDLTNEKLFF.

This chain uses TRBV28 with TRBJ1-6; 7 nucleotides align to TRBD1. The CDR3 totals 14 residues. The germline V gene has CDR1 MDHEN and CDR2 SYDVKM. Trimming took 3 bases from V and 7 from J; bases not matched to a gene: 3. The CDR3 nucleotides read TGTGCCAGCAGTTTTTTACAGGGGAATTCACCCCTCCACTTT. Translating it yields CASSFLQGNSPLHF.

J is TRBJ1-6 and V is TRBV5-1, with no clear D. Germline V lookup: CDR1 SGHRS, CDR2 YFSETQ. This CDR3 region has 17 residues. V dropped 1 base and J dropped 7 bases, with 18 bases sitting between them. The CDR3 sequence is CASSLRGRLASNSPLHF. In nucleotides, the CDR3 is TGCGCCAGCAGCTTGCGAGGCAGACTAGCTTCGAATTCACCCCTCCACTTT.

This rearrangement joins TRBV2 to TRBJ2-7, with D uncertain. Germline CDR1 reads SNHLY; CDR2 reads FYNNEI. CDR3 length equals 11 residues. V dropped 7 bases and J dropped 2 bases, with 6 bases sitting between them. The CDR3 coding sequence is TGTGCCAGCACCCTAACCTACGAGCAGTACTTC. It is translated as CASTLTYEQYF.

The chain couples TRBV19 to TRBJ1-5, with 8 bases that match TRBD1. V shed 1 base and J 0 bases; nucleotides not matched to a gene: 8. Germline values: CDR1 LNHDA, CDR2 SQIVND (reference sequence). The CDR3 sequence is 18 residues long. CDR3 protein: CASSIGDRPGDSNQPQHF. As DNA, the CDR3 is TGTGCCAGTAGTATAGGGGACAGGCCGGGTGATAGCAATCAGCCCCAGCATTTT.

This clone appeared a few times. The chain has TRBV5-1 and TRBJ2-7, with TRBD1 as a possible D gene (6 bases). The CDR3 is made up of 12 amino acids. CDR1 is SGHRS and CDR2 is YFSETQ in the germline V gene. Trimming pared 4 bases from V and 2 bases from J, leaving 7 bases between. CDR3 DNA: TGCGCCAGCAGCCAGGGGACCTACGAGCAGTACTTC. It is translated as CASSQGTYEQYF.

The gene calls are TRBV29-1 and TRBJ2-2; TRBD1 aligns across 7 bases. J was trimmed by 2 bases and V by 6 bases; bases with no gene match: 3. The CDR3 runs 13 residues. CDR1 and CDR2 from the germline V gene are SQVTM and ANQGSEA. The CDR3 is CSVGQLNTGELFF. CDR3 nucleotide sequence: TGCAGCGTGGGACAGCTAAACACCGGGGAGCTGTTTTTT.

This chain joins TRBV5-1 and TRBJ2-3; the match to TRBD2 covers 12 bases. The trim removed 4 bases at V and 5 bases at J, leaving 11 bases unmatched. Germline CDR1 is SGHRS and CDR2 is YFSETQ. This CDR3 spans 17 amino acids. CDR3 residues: CASSPGLAGPRVDTQYF. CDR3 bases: TGCGCCAGCAGCCCAGGACTAGCGGGGCCCCGGGTAGATACGCAGTATTTT.

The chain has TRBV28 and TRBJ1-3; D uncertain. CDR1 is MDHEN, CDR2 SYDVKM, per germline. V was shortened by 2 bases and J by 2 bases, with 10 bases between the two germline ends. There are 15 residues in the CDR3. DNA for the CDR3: TGTGCCAGCAGTTTAGACCCCCAGGCTGGAAACACCATATATTTT. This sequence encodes CASSLDPQAGNTIYF.

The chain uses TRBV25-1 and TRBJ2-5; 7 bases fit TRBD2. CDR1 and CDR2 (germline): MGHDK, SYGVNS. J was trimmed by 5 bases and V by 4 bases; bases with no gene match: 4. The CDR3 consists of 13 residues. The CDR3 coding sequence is TGTGCCAGCAGTGCTGCAGCGGGGGAGACCCAGTACTTC. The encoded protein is CASSAAAGETQYF.

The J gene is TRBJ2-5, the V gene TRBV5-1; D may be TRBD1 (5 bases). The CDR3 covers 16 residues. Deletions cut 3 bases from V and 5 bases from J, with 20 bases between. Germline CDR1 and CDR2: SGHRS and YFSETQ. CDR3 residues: CASSSAQGVAMETQYF. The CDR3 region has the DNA TGCGCCAGCAGCTCCGCCCAAGGGGTAGCTATGGAGACCCAGTACTTC.

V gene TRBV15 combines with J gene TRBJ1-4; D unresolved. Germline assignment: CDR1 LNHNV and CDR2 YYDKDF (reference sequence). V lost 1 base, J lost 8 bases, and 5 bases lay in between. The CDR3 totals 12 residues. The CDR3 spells CATSRAGEKLFF. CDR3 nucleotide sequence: TGTGCCACCAGCAGAGCCGGGGAAAAACTGTTTTTT.

This CDR3 reads CASSLDPVNTEAFF. CDR3 DNA sequence: TGCGCCAGCAGCTTGGACCCAGTGAACACTGAAGCTTTCTTT. The chain combines TRBV5-1 with TRBJ1-1; no firm D call. The ends were cut back, 0 bases at V and 0 bases at J, with 6 bases in the middle. There are 14 residues in the CDR3. The germline CDR1 and CDR2 sequences are SGHRS and YFSETQ.

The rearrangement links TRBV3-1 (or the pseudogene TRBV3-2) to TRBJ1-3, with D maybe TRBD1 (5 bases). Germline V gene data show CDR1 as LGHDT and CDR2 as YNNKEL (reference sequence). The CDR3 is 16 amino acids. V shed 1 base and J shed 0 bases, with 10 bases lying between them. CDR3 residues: CASSQVRQISGNTIYF. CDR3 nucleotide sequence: TGTGCCAGCAGCCAAGTTAGACAGATCTCTGGAAACACCATATATTTT.

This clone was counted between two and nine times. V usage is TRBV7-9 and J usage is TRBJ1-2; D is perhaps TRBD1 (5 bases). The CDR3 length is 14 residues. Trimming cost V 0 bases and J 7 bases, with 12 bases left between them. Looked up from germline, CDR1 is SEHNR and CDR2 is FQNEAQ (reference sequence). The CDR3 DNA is TGTGCCAGCAGCTTAGCCCCCTCTAGGGGTGGCTACACCTTC. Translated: CASSLAPSRGGYTF.

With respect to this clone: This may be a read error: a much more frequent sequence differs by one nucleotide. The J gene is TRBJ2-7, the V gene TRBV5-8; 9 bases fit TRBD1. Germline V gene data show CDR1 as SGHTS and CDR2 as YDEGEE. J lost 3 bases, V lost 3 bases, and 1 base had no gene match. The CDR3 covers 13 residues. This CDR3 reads CASSWGQGYEQYF. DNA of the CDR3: TGTGCCAGCAGCTGGGGACAGGGCTACGAGCAGTACTTC.

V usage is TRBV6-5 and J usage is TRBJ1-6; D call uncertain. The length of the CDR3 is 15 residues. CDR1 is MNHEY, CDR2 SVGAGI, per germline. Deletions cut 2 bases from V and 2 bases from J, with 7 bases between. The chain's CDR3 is CASSYVQAYNSPLHF. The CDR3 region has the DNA TGTGCCAGCAGTTACGTACAAGCCTATAATTCACCCCTCCACTTT.

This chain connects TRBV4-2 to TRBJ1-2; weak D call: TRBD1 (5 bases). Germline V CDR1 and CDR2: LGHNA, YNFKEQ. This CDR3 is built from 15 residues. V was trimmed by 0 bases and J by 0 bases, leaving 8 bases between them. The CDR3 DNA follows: TGTGCCAGCAGCCAAGATCGCAGGGCTAACTATGGCTACACCTTC. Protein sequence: CASSQDRRANYGYTF.

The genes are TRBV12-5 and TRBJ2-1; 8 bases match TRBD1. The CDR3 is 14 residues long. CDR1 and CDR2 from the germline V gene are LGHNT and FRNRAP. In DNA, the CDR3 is TGTGCCCCGGACAGGGAGACCTCCTACAATGAGCAGTTCTTC. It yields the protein CAPDRETSYNEQFF.